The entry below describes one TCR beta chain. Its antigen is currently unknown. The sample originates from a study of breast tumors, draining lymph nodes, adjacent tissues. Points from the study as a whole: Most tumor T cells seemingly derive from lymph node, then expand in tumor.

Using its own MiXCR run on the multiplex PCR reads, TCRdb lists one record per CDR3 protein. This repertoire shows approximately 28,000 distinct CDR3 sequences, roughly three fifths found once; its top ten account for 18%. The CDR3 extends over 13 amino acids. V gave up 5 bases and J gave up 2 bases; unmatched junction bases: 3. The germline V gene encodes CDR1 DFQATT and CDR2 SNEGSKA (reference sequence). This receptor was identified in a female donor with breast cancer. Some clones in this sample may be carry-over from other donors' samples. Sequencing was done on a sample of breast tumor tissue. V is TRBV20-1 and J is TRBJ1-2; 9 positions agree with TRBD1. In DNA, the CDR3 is TGCAGTGCTCCGGACAGGGGAAACTATGGCTACACCTTC. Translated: CSAPDRGNYGYTF.